These 8 T cell receptor beta chains share one sample of origin, sequenced in a study of vaccination and CD4 T cells after COVID-19. The Oncomine TCR Beta short-read assay sequenced DNA from cultured CD4+ T cells. TCRdb called the PCR reads again in MiXCR, with one record for every CDR3 protein. The sample lists roughly 23,000 distinct CDR3 sequences, under 45% occurring once. As to treatment: roughly 10-day PBMC culture with coronavirus spike peptide pools or control peptides (ViraFEST assay). Their target antigens are unknown. The material was CD4+ T cells from blood, cultured in vitro, obtained before SARS-CoV-2 vaccination. These receptor sequences come from a human donor who received a COVID-19 vaccine.

The V call is TRBV6-1, the J call TRBJ2-3; the D gene is possibly TRBD1 (6 bases). V lost 6 bases and J 1 base, leaving 11 bases between the germline ends. The CDR3 is 14 residues long. The germline V gene has CDR1 MNHNS and CDR2 SASEGT. The CDR3 coding sequence is TGTGCCAGCAGACAGGGTCGGGGCACAGATACGCAGTATTTT. This encodes CASRQGRGTDTQYF.

This clonotype has just a few counts. This chain joins TRBV20-1 and TRBJ1-1; 7 bases match TRBD1. The CDR3 extends over 12 amino acids. J lost 4 bases, V lost 2 bases, and 1 base had no gene match. CDR1 DFQATT and CDR2 SNEGSKA come from the germline V gene (reference sequence). CDR3 sequence (DNA): TGCAGTGCTAGACCAGGGGGCACTGAAGCTTTCTTT. Translated, it gives CSARPGGTEAFF.

This clonotype was counted only a few times. J is TRBJ2-1 and V is TRBV30, with 12 bases fitting TRBD2. This CDR3 is 15 amino acids long. The J segment lost 0 bases and the V segment lost 4 bases, leaving 1 base of the junction unmatched. Per the germline V gene, CDR1 is GTSNPN and CDR2 is SVGIG (reference sequence). The CDR3 nucleotides are TGTGCCTGGACTAGCGGGGGGGGCTCCTACAATGAGCAGTTCTTC. Residues: CAWTSGGGSYNEQFF.

A few counts support this clonotype. The chain links TRBV10-3 to TRBJ2-7, with TRBD1 identical over 10 bases. Germline V gene sequence: CDR1 ENHRY, CDR2 SYGVKD. With V trimmed by 6 bases and J by 5 bases, 4 bases remained unmatched. The CDR3 has 13 amino acids. CDR3 in amino acids: CAIRRQGADEQYF. The CDR3 DNA reads TGTGCCATCAGACGACAGGGGGCGGACGAGCAGTACTTC.

The CDR3 spells CAWSAQGGQPQHF. The CDR3 DNA reads TGTGCCTGGAGTGCACAGGGTGGGCAGCCCCAGCATTTT. The chain has TRBV30 and TRBJ1-5; D perhaps matches TRBD1 (6 bases). Looked up from germline, CDR1 is GTSNPN and CDR2 is SVGIG (reference sequence). The V and J ends lost 1 base and 7 bases respectively, with 11 bases between them. This CDR3 has 13 residues.

This sequence joins TRBV6-1 and TRBJ2-4; 9 bases match TRBD1. The CDR3 has 15 residues. V dropped 5 bases and J dropped 5; count of bases not matched to a gene: 7. The germline V gene encodes CDR1 MNHNS and CDR2 SASEGT. CDR3 in amino acids: CASSPQGAWQNIQYF. The CDR3 DNA is TGTGCCAGCAGTCCACAGGGGGCTTGGCAAAACATTCAGTACTTC.

This clonotype has only a few counts. The chain couples TRBV24-1 to TRBJ2-2; D is unclear. In germline, CDR1 is KGHDR, CDR2 SFDVKD. This CDR3 contains 16 residues. V gave up 5 bases and J gave up 3 bases, with 15 bases separating them. CDR3 nucleotides: TGTGCCACCAGTGCGTGGGTTGGCGATGACACCGGGGAGCTGTTTTTT. Its protein product is CATSAWVGDDTGELFF.

The genes are TRBV6-1 and TRBJ1-1; 9 nucleotides match TRBD1. The J segment lost 11 bases and the V segment lost 5 bases, leaving 9 bases of the junction unmatched. The CDR3 totals 13 residues. CDR1 and CDR2 from the germline V gene are MNHNS and SASEGT. The CDR3 reads CASSTTGTGWAFF. CDR3 in DNA: TGTGCCAGCAGTACGACCGGGACAGGGTGGGCTTTCTTT.